Shown below are 10 T cell receptor beta chains from a single sample sequenced in a study of blood T cell repertoires in COVID-19 (dated by TCRdb to 2019 to 2021). The library was produced with the immunoSEQ multiplex PCR assay. TCRdb provides this immuneACCESS table in a form limited to in-frame rearrangements. Some clones are lacking; in checked studies, under half of them reflect an unresolved V gene, and why the rest are absent is not known. Across this sample there are approximately 300,000 clones, with roughly 90% seen only once. The ten largest clones add up to less than 4% of the sample. Sequences were obtained from PBMCs or T cells enriched from blood (not recorded which). The source is a woman younger than 45 who had been exposed to COVID-19.

The chain links TRBV7-8 to TRBJ1-1; D not resolved. Trimming removed 7 bases from V and 1 base from J, with 13 bases in between. Germline V gene lookup returns CDR1 SGHVS and CDR2 FQNEAQ. This CDR3 spans 14 amino acids. The chain's CDR3 is CASTRPGENTEAFF. CDR3 DNA sequence: TGTGCCAGCACCCGACCGGGTGAGAACACTGAAGCTTTCTTT.

The rearrangement joins TRBV7-2 to TRBJ2-7; 9 nucleotides match TRBD2. The CDR3 runs 14 residues. After removal of 3 bases from V and 6 bases from J, the junction contained 6 bases not matched to a gene. Looked up from germline, CDR1 is SGHTA and CDR2 is FQGNSA. The CDR3 spells CASSFSGGGAEQYF. The CDR3 DNA reads as TGTGCCAGCAGCTTTAGCGGGGGTGGTGCCGAGCAGTACTTC.

V gene TRBV7-9 combines with J gene TRBJ1-4; D unresolved. CDR3 length equals 14 residues. Per the germline V gene, CDR1 is SEHNR and CDR2 is FQNEAQ (reference sequence). The V gene lost 3 bases and the J gene lost 2 bases, with 7 bases spanning the gap. The CDR3 here is CASSLLGTNEKLFF. The DNA of the CDR3 is TGTGCCAGCAGCTTGCTAGGTACTAATGAAAAACTGTTTTTT.

The chain has TRBV7-7 and TRBJ2-5; D gene ambiguous. CDR3 length equals 15 residues. Germline CDR1 is SSHAT and CDR2 is FNYEAQ (reference sequence). The ends were cut back, 4 bases at V and 2 bases at J, with 14 bases in the middle. The CDR3 spells CASSSTAGSQETQYF. CDR3 DNA: TGTGCCAGCAGCTCGACCGCCGGGTCGCAAGAGACCCAGTACTTC. Full variable domain (missing parts from reference TRBV7-7 and TRBJ2-5): GAGVSQSPRYKVTKRGQDVTLRCDPISSHATLYWYQQALGQGPEFLTYFNYEAQPDKSGLPSDRFSAERPEGSISTLTIQRTEQRDSAMYRCASSSTAGSQETQYFGPGTRLLVL.

In this sample, this clone turned up once. The chain links TRBV2 to TRBJ1-5, with TRBD1 as a possible D gene (6 bases). This CDR3 has 15 residues. Trimming took off 7 bases at V and 1 base at J, with 14 bases between the two ends. Germline V lookup: CDR1 SNHLY, CDR2 FYNNEI. The CDR3, as DNA: TGTGCCAGCACCTGGGGGGGCGCGAGCAATCAGCCCCAGCATTTT. This gives the protein CASTWGGASNQPQHF.

The rearrangement uses TRBV12-3 or TRBV12-4 and TRBJ2-7; 8 positions agree with TRBD1. There are 13 residues in the CDR3. Trimming at V came to 6 bases and at J to 5 bases, leaving 6 bases not matched to a gene. In DNA form, the CDR3 reads TGTGCCAGCAGAATGGACAGGGCCCACGAGCAGTACTTC. It codes for CASRMDRAHEQYF.

The chain combines TRBV7-2 with TRBJ2-2; D is unclear. V was shortened by 6 bases and J by 2 bases, with 10 bases between the two germline ends. This CDR3 spans 14 amino acids. Germline V CDR1 and CDR2: SGHTA, FQGNSA. The CDR3 here is CASRPRVNTGELFF. The CDR3, as DNA: TGTGCCAGCAGGCCCCGGGTCAACACCGGGGAGCTGTTTTTT. The entire variable domain, with the rest obtained from reference TRBV7-2 and TRBJ2-2, is as follows: GAGVSQSPSNKVTEKGKDVELRCDPISGHTALYWYRQSLGQGLEFLIYFQGNSAPDKSGLPSDRFSAERTGGSVSTLTIQRTQQEDSAVYLCASRPRVNTGELFFGEGSRLTVL.

The V call is TRBV2, the J call TRBJ2-7; a possible D gene is TRBD1 (5 bases). Trimming left V 2 bases short and J 1 base short, with 9 bases between. The CDR3 length is 14 residues. Germline values: CDR1 SNHLY, CDR2 FYNNEI. The CDR3 nucleotides read TGTGCCAGCAGTGAACTAACAGGATCCTACGAGCAGTACTTC. Its translation is CASSELTGSYEQYF. Supplemented by reference TRBV2 and TRBJ2-7, the full variable domain reads EPEVTQTPSHQVTQMGQEVILRCVPISNHLYFYWYRQILGQKVEFLVSFYNNEISEKSEIFDDQFSVERPDGSNFTLKIRSTKLEDSAMYFCASSELTGSYEQYFGPGTRLTVT.

As concerns this clone: Other DNA sequences in the same sample also yield this CDR3. J is TRBJ1-6 and V is TRBV11-2; D is unresolved. V lost 5 bases and J 7 bases, leaving 9 bases between the germline ends. Germline V CDR1 and CDR2: SGHAT, FQNNGV. The length of the CDR3 is 13 residues. For the CDR3, the DNA is TGTGCCAGCAGCCGCACCGGGAATTCACCCCTCCACTTT. Encoded protein: CASSRTGNSPLHF.

The genes are TRBV5-1 and TRBJ1-4; D call uncertain. Germline V lookup: CDR1 SGHRS, CDR2 YFSETQ. V shed 4 bases and J shed 5 bases, with 18 bases lying between them. The CDR3 contains 16 residues. Here the CDR3 DNA reads TGCGCCAGCAGCCCTCGCCCGGGGAGGTTAAATGAAAAACTGTTTTTT. It translates to CASSPRPGRLNEKLFF.